At least ten counts were recorded for the clone carrying this T cell receptor beta chain. Its antigen remains unknown. TCRdb re-analysed the 5' RACE reads in MiXCR, keeping a single row per CDR3 protein. The sample yields about 530,000 distinct CDR3 sequences, approximately 16% seen once. All donors were healthy, and all were Caucasian. This entry comes from a study of identical twins. Study-level points and caveats: Invariant populations such as MAIT and iNKT cells could partly muddle zero-insertion analyses.

V lost 4 bases to trimming and J lost 5 bases, with 10 bases between them. The CDR3 totals 13 residues. These same data were also listed under a study on yellow fever vaccine responses in identical twins.

The sequenced sample was CD4+ T cells sorted from blood. This sequence joins TRBV12-3 or TRBV12-4 and TRBJ2-3; D is ambiguous. This sequence originates from a woman between 18 and 30 years old in good health. This chain's CDR3 is CASSSWKIDTQYF. The DNA of the CDR3 is TGTGCCAGCAGTTCCTGGAAGATAGATACGCAGTATTTT.